This is a list of T cell receptor beta chains from one sample in a study of identical twins. TCRdb reanalysed the 5' RACE reads using MiXCR and keeps one entry per CDR3 protein. The sample lists nearly 250,000 distinct CDR3 sequences, roughly 7% occurring once. The sample was also linked to a second study, of yellow fever vaccine responses in identical twins.

Material: memory (CD45RO+) T cells sorted from blood. These receptor sequences come from a woman aged 18-30 years in good health. Each CDR3 is given with its conserved first and last residue.

J gene,V gene,CDR3 protein
TRBJ1-6,TRBV9,CASSVVDGPNSPLHF
TRBJ2-2,TRBV5-1,CASSLETLGFTGELFF
TRBJ2-2,TRBV12-3/TRBV12-4,CASSLQVGRNTGELFF
TRBJ2-1,TRBV7-2,CASSLAGQGAFEQFF
TRBJ2-1,TRBV12-5,CASGLDYRGNEQFF
TRBJ2-4,TRBV11-2,CASTWGTSVDVAKNIQYF
TRBJ2-5,TRBV18,CASSLTPVASGKETQYF
TRBJ2-1,TRBV7-9,CASSRLATGYNEQFF
TRBJ1-1,TRBV29-1,CSAPKGSEAFF
TRBJ1-6,TRBV4-1,CASSRLGNSPLHF
TRBJ2-1,TRBV5-5,CASSFQSSLTYNEQFF
TRBJ1-2,TRBV24-1,CATSDPPRGYTF
TRBJ2-2,TRBV11-2,CASSSGTSGASGELFF
TRBJ2-2,TRBV9,CASTKRGTGELFF
TRBJ2-1,TRBV29-1,CSVEWGWDEQFF
TRBJ1-3,TRBV2,CASKARINSGNTIYF
TRBJ2-3,TRBV5-1,CASSFKEAHTDTQYF
TRBJ1-5,TRBV3-1,CASSQADRNQPQHF
TRBJ1-2,TRBV5-1,CASSLATTGQSRVYGYTF
TRBJ1-3,TRBV7-2,CASRGGTVGHTIYF
TRBJ2-1,TRBV3-1,CASSQPGTGGSYNEQFF
TRBJ2-2,TRBV20-1,CSARGFSSGLANTGELFF
TRBJ2-5,TRBV5-1,CASSPTVWQRETQYF
TRBJ2-4,TRBV4-1,CASSHWTAPKNIQYF
TRBJ2-6,TRBV3-1,CASSLDRSSSGANVLTF
TRBJ2-3,TRBV5-1,CASSIRLFSDTQYF